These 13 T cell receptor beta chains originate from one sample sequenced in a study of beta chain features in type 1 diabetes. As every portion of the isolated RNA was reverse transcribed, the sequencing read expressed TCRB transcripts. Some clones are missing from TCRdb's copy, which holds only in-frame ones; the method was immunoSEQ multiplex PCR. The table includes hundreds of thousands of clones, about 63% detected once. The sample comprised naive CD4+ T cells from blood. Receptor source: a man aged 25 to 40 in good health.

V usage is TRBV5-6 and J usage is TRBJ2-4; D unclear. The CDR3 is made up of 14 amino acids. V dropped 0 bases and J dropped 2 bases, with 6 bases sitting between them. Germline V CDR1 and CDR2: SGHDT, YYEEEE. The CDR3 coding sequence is TGTGCCAGCAGCTTGGGAGGAACCAAAAACATTCAGTACTTC. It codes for CASSLGGTKNIQYF.

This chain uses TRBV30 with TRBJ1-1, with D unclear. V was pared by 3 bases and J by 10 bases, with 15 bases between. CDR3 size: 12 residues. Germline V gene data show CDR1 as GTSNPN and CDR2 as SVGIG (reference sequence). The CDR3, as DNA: TGTGCCTGGAGAGACACCACTCGGGGAGCTTTCTTT. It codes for CAWRDTTRGAFF.

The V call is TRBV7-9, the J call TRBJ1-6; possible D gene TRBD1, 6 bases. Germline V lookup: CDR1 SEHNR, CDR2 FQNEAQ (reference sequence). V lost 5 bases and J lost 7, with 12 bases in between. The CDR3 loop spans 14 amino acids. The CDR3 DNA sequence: TGTGCCAGCAGCACCCCAGGGGTGAATTCACCCCTCCACTTT. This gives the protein CASSTPGVNSPLHF.

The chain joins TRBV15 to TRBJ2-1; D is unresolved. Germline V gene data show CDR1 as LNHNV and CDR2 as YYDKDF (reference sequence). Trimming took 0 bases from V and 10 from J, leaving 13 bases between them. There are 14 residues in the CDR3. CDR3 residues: CATSRDITGPEQFF. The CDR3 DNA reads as TGTGCCACCAGCAGAGATATTACCGGACCGGAGCAGTTCTTC. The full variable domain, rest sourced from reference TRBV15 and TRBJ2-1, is DAMVIQNPRYQVTQFGKPVTLSCSQTLNHNVMYWYQQKSSQAPKLLFHYYDKDFNNEADTPDNFQSRRPNTSFCFLDIRSPGLGDTAMYLCATSRDITGPEQFFGPGTRLTVL.

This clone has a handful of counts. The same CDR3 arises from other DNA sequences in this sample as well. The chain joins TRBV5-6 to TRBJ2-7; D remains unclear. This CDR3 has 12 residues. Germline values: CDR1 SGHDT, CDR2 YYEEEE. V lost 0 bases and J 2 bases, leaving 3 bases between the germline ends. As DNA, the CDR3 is TGTGCCAGCAGCTTGGCCACCTACGAGCAGTACTTC. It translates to CASSLATYEQYF.

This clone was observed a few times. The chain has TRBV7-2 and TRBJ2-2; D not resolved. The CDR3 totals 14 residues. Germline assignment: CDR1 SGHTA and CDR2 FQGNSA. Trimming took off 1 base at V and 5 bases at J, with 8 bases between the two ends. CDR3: CASSLGAATGELFF. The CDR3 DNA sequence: TGTGCCAGCAGCTTAGGGGCAGCGACCGGGGAGCTGTTTTTT. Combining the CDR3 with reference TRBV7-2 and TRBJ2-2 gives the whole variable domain GAGVSQSPSNKVTEKGKDVELRCDPISGHTALYWYRQSLGQGLEFLIYFQGNSAPDKSGLPSDRFSAERTGGSVSTLTIQRTQQEDSAVYLCASSLGAATGELFFGEGSRLTVL.

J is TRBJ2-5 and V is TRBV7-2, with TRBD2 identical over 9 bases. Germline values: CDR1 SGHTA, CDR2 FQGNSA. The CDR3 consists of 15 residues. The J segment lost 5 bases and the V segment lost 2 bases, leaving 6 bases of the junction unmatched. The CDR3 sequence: CASSLTGTSTETQYF. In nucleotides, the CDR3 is TGTGCCAGCAGCTTAACAGGGACTAGCACGGAGACCCAGTACTTC.

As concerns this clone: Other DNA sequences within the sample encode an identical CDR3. CDR3 nucleotides: TGCAGCGTTGCAGGAAGGTCCACAGATACGCAGTATTTT. It yields the protein CSVAGRSTDTQYF. J is TRBJ2-3 and V is TRBV29-1; the D is unclear. The CDR3 sequence is 13 residues long. Germline lookup yields CDR1 SQVTM and CDR2 ANQGSEA. Trimming left V 4 bases short and J 2 bases short, with 10 bases between.

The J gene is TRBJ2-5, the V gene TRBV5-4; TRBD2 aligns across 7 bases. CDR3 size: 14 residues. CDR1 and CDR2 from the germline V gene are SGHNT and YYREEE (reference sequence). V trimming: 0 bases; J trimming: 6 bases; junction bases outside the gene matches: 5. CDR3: CASSLAGGVKTQYF. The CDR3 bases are TGTGCCAGCAGCTTGGCGGGAGGAGTCAAGACCCAGTACTTC. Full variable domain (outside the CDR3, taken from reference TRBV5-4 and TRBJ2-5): ETGVTQSPTHLIKTRGQQVTLRCSSQSGHNTVSWYQQALGQGPQFIFQYYREEENGRGNFPPRFSGLQFPNYSSELNVNALELDDSALYLCASSLAGGVKTQYFGPGTRLLVL.

The CDR3 sequence is CAWSSERSTDTQYF. DNA for the CDR3: TGTGCCTGGAGTTCCGAGCGGAGCACAGATACGCAGTATTTT. This chain links TRBV30 with TRBJ2-3, with a weak D call TRBD2 (5 bases). Germline V gives CDR1 GTSNPN, CDR2 SVGIG (reference sequence). There are 14 residues in the CDR3. Trimming removed 2 bases at V and 0 bases at J, with 9 bases between.

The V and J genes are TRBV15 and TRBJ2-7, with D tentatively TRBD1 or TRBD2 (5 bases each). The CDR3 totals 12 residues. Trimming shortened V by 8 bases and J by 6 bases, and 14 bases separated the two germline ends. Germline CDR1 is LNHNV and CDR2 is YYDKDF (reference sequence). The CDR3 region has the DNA TGTGCCACCGCCCGGGGCACGGGCGAGCAGTACTTC. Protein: CATARGTGEQYF. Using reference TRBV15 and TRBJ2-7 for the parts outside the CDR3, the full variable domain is DAMVIQNPRYQVTQFGKPVTLSCSQTLNHNVMYWYQQKSSQAPKLLFHYYDKDFNNEADTPDNFQSRRPNTSFCFLDIRSPGLGDTAMYLCATARGTGEQYFGPGTRLTVT.

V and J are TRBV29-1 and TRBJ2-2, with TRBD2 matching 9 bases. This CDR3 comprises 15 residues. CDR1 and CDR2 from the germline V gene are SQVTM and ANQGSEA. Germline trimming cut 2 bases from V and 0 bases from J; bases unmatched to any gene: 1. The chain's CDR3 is CSVESSGTNTGELFF. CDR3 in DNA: TGCAGCGTTGAATCTAGCGGGACGAACACCGGGGAGCTGTTTTTT.

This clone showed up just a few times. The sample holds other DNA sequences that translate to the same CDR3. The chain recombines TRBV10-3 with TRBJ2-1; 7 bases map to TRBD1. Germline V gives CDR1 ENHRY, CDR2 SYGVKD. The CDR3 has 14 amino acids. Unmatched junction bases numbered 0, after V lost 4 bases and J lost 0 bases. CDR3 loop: CAISGTGSYNEQFF. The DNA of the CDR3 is TGTGCCATCAGTGGGACAGGCTCCTACAATGAGCAGTTCTTC.